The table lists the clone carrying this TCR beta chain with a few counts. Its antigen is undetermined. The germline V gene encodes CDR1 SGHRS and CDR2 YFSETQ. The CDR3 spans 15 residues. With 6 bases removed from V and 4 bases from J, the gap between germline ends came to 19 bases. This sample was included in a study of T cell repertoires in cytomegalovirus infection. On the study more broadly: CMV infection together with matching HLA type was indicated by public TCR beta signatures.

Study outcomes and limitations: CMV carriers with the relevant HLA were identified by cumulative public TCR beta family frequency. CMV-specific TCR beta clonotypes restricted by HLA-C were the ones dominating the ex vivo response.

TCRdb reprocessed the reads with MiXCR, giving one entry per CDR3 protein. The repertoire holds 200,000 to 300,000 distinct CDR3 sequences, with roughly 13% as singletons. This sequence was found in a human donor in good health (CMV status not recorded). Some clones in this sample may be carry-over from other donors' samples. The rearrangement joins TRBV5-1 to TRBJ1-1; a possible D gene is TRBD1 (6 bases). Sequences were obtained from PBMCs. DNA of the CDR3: TGCGCCAGCACCATCGAGGGGGGGTCGTTCACTGAAGCTTTCTTT. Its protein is CASTIEGGSFTEAFF.